This entry is about one TCR beta chain. The data stem from a study of blood T cell repertoires in COVID-19. After removal of 3 bases from V and 4 bases from J, the junction contained 6 bases not matched to a gene. CDR3 length equals 15 residues. The germline V gene has CDR1 SNHLY and CDR2 FYNNEI. Generated by immunoSEQ multiplex PCR, the TCRdb table keeps only in-frame clones and is missing some. The sample has about 160,000 clones; roughly 90% are singletons. Source material: peripheral blood. This receptor was obtained from a man under 40 with COVID-19, enrolled during active disease. The chain uses TRBV2 and TRBJ1-3; TRBD1 agrees at 7 bases. The CDR3 spells CASSEEAGGGNTIYF. In nucleotides, the CDR3 is TGTGCCAGCAGTGAGGAGGCAGGGGGGGGAAACACCATATATTTT.